Below, 31 T cell receptor beta chains from the same sample are listed, as sequenced in a study of blood T cell repertoires in COVID-19. Clones were read by immunoSEQ multiplex PCR, and TCRdb kept only the in-frame ones, dropping some. Among 150,000 or so clones listed, around nine tenths were seen once. Sequenced: peripheral blood. The receptors were gathered from a man aged 50-59 years with acute or convalescent COVID-19.

This sequence joins TRBV28 and TRBJ1-1, with 7 bases fitting TRBD1. This CDR3 comprises 14 residues. After removal of 2 bases from V and 12 bases from J, the junction contained 12 bases not matched to a gene. Germline lookup yields CDR1 MDHEN and CDR2 SYDVKM. The CDR3 sequence: CASSLTGDWSQPFF. The CDR3 nucleotides read TGTGCCAGCAGTTTAACAGGGGATTGGTCTCAGCCTTTCTTT.

The V gene is TRBV6-5, the J gene TRBJ2-5, with a possible D match to TRBD2 (5 bases). CDR3 size: 13 residues. V lost 2 bases, J lost 7 bases, and 11 bases lay in between. In germline, CDR1 is MNHEY, CDR2 SVGAGI. DNA for the CDR3: TGTGCCAGCAGTTACCCGCGTGGAGGGACCCAGTACTTC. Translated, it gives CASSYPRGGTQYF.

The chain uses TRBV2 and TRBJ2-2; D is unresolved. This CDR3 region has 13 residues. Germline lookup yields CDR1 SNHLY and CDR2 FYNNEI. V was clipped by 1 base and J by 4 bases, with 4 bases between them. The CDR3 sequence: CASSEGATGELFF. The CDR3 coding sequence is TGTGCCAGCAGTGAAGGGGCCACCGGGGAGCTGTTTTTT.

Comment on this clone: One junction end does not reproduce the germline sequence, and a read error may be involved. This chain uses TRBV7-7 with TRBJ2-5; 11 bases line up with TRBD2. CDR3 length: 18 amino acids. The germline gives CDR1 SSHAT, CDR2 FNYEAQ (reference sequence). CDR3 DNA sequence: TGTGCTAGCAGCTTAGGGCTGTTAGCGGGGGGGCCGGGAGAGACCCAGTACTTC. Its protein is CASSLGLLAGGPGETQYF.

The chain has TRBV28 and TRBJ2-7; possibly TRBD1 for D (6 bases). The germline V gene has CDR1 MDHEN and CDR2 SYDVKM. Between the trimmed V and J ends, which lost 1 base and 2 bases, there was a span of 9 bases. This CDR3 has 14 residues. CDR3 loop: CASSLSDSTYEQYF. The DNA for the CDR3 is TGTGCCAGCAGTTTATCGGACAGCACCTACGAGCAGTACTTC.

The chain couples TRBV18 to TRBJ2-3, with 7 bases fitting TRBD1. Germline CDR1 is KGHSH and CDR2 is LQKENI. With 6 bases clipped from V and 3 bases from J, the junction kept 9 bases outside the gene matches. CDR3 length: 15 amino acids. CDR3 sequence (DNA): TGTGCCAGCTCGCGCCAGGGGGTCGGGACAGATACGCAGTATTTT. Translating gives CASSRQGVGTDTQYF.

This chain joins TRBV15 and TRBJ2-3, with 9 bases aligning to TRBD2. The CDR3 sequence is 17 residues long. V gave up 2 bases and J gave up 1 base; unmatched junction bases: 7. The germline gives CDR1 LNHNV, CDR2 YYDKDF (reference sequence). Here the CDR3 DNA reads TGTGCCACCAGCAGATTTGGGACTAGCAGTGGCACAGATACGCAGTATTTT. The encoded protein is CATSRFGTSSGTDTQYF. Combining the CDR3 with reference TRBV15 and TRBJ2-3 gives the whole variable domain DAMVIQNPRYQVTQFGKPVTLSCSQTLNHNVMYWYQQKSSQAPKLLFHYYDKDFNNEADTPDNFQSRRPNTSFCFLDIRSPGLGDTAMYLCATSRFGTSSGTDTQYFGPGTRLTVL.

This clone has more than one count but fewer than ten. The chain employs TRBV19 and TRBJ1-5; D gene uncertain. Germline CDR1 LNHDA, CDR2 SQIVND (reference sequence). This CDR3 contains 15 residues. V was clipped by 3 bases and J by 2 bases, with 11 bases between them. CDR3 loop: CASSIWGEGNQPQHF. CDR3 coding DNA: TGTGCCAGTAGTATTTGGGGAGAAGGCAATCAGCCCCAGCATTTT.

This chain uses TRBV27 with TRBJ2-3; possibly TRBD2 for D (5 bases). Germline V lookup: CDR1 MNHEY, CDR2 SMNVEV (reference sequence). CDR3 length equals 15 residues. The ends were cut back, 7 bases at V and 2 bases at J, with 16 bases in the middle. In nucleotides, the CDR3 is TGTGCCAGCACTCCTTTCGGGGAAGTCACAGATACGCAGTATTTT. Its protein product is CASTPFGEVTDTQYF.

The chain carries TRBV7-9 and TRBJ2-3; 12 nucleotides line up with TRBD2. With V trimmed by 10 bases and J by 1 base, 12 bases remained unmatched. Per the germline V gene, CDR1 is SEHNR and CDR2 is FQNEAQ (reference sequence). The CDR3 is 17 amino acids. Here the CDR3 DNA reads TGTGCCATCCAGGGGCTAGCGGGGGGGCCGGGCACAGATACGCAGTATTTT. This sequence encodes CAIQGLAGGPGTDTQYF.

The CDR3 nucleotides read TGTGCCAGCAGCTTAGGGGCTAGCGGGACTAGCACAGATACGCAGTATTTT. It encodes CASSLGASGTSTDTQYF. The genes are TRBV7-2 and TRBJ2-3; 9 nucleotides match TRBD2. The CDR3 is 17 residues long. Germline V gives CDR1 SGHTA, CDR2 FQGNSA. With V trimmed by 1 base and J by 0 bases, 5 bases remained unmatched.

The chain employs TRBV5-6 and TRBJ2-2, with TRBD1 matching over 9 bases. The J segment lost 7 bases and the V segment lost 4 bases, leaving 11 bases of the junction unmatched. CDR3 length: 16 amino acids. CDR1 is SGHDT, CDR2 YYEEEE, per germline. The CDR3 protein is CASSKPGQGTDGELFF. The CDR3 DNA reads as TGTGCCAGCAGCAAGCCGGGACAGGGTACGGACGGGGAGCTGTTTTTT.

The chain carries TRBV9 and TRBJ1-1, with D hard to call. V was clipped by 0 bases and J by 0 bases, with 9 bases between them. The CDR3 is 15 residues long. Germline V gives CDR1 SGDLS, CDR2 YYNGEE. In nucleotides, the CDR3 is TGTGCCAGCAGCGTAGGGGAGACGGTGAACACTGAAGCTTTCTTT. Translating gives CASSVGETVNTEAFF.

V usage is TRBV19 and J usage is TRBJ2-7, with D maybe TRBD2 (5 bases). This CDR3 is 15 amino acids long. Germline CDR1 and CDR2: LNHDA and SQIVND (reference sequence). The germline V and J ends were trimmed by 5 bases and 0 bases, with 14 bases remaining between them. The DNA of the CDR3 is TGTGCCAGTAGTGCGAGCCTGGGAGTCTCCTACGAGCAGTACTTC. Its protein is CASSASLGVSYEQYF. Full variable domain (missing parts from reference TRBV19 and TRBJ2-7): DGGITQSPKYLFRKEGQNVTLSCEQNLNHDAMYWYRQDPGQGLRLIYYSQIVNDFQKGDIAEGYSVSREKKESFPLTVTSAQKNPTAFYLCASSASLGVSYEQYFGPGTRLTVT.

The rearrangement links TRBV27 to TRBJ1-2; perhaps TRBD1 as D (5 bases). The germline CDR1 and CDR2 sequences are MNHEY and SMNVEV (reference sequence). The CDR3 contains 14 residues. Trimming pared 5 bases from V and 4 bases from J, leaving 14 bases between. The CDR3 here is CASSGGPGGYGYTF. The CDR3 DNA reads as TGTGCCAGCAGTGGGGGACCGGGGGGCTATGGCTACACCTTC.

The chain couples TRBV18 to TRBJ2-1; D might be TRBD1 (6 bases). The CDR3 covers 15 residues. The V gene's germline CDR1 is KGHSH and CDR2 LQKENI. Deletions cut 4 bases from V and 9 bases from J, with 19 bases between. CDR3 protein: CASSLRETGLGEQFF. DNA of the CDR3: TGTGCCAGCTCACTTCGTGAAACAGGGTTGGGTGAGCAGTTCTTC.

J is TRBJ2-7 and V is TRBV25-1; possibly TRBD1 for D (5 bases). Trimming left V 5 bases short and J 2 bases short, with 19 bases between. The length of the CDR3 is 16 residues. Germline CDR1 is MGHDK and CDR2 is SYGVNS. CDR3 DNA sequence: TGTGCCAGCAGTAGGCAAGGGGCAGGTGCCACCTACGAGCAGTACTTC. Translated, it gives CASSRQGAGATYEQYF.

This chain uses TRBV9 with TRBJ2-2, with 8 positions matching TRBD1. With 4 bases clipped from V and 6 bases from J, the junction kept 8 bases outside the gene matches. In germline, CDR1 is SGDLS, CDR2 YYNGEE. The CDR3 runs to 15 residues. The CDR3 loop is CASSKRTGTAGELFF. The DNA for the CDR3 is TGTGCCAGCAGCAAGCGGACAGGGACGGCCGGGGAGCTGTTTTTT.

The J gene is TRBJ2-5, the V gene TRBV4-1; tentative D call: TRBD1 (6 bases). Between the trimmed V and J ends, which lost 0 bases and 2 bases, there was a span of 10 bases. This CDR3 has 15 amino acids. In germline, CDR1 is MGHRA, CDR2 YSYEKL. CDR3 loop: CASSQEGGQQETQYF. The CDR3 DNA reads as TGCGCCAGCAGCCAAGAAGGGGGACAACAAGAGACCCAGTACTTC.

This chain connects TRBV7-9 to TRBJ2-1; no clear D. Germline CDR1 and CDR2: SEHNR and FQNEAQ (reference sequence). Trimming cost V 5 bases and J 5 bases, with 13 bases left between them. This CDR3 has 14 amino acids. CDR3 DNA sequence: TGTGCCAGCAGCCCCCCGTCCGGTAACAATGAGCAGTTCTTC. Translated: CASSPPSGNNEQFF.

The chain employs TRBV6-1 and TRBJ1-5, with D tentatively TRBD1 (5 bases). Trimming pared 2 bases from V and 8 bases from J, leaving 10 bases between. The CDR3 consists of 13 residues. In germline, CDR1 is MNHNS, CDR2 SASEGT. The CDR3 spells CASSETGLEPQHF. CDR3 nucleotide sequence: TGTGCCAGCAGTGAAACAGGCCTGGAGCCCCAGCATTTT.

This chain connects TRBV7-9 to TRBJ2-5; 14 bases align to TRBD2. CDR3 size: 16 residues. The J segment lost 5 bases and the V segment lost 5 bases, leaving 7 bases of the junction unmatched. Germline V gene lookup returns CDR1 SEHNR and CDR2 FQNEAQ (reference sequence). The CDR3 DNA follows: TGTGCCAGCAGCCGGGGACTAGCGGGGGTTCGGGAGACCCAGTACTTC. Protein sequence: CASSRGLAGVRETQYF.

The chain recombines TRBV19 with TRBJ1-1; 8 positions match TRBD1. CDR1 and CDR2 from the germline V gene are LNHDA and SQIVND (reference sequence). With 3 bases clipped from V and 4 bases from J, the junction kept 4 bases outside the gene matches. The CDR3 extends over 14 amino acids. CDR3 in amino acids: CASSMAGGGTEAFF. DNA of the CDR3: TGTGCCAGTAGTATGGCAGGGGGCGGCACTGAAGCTTTCTTT.

This clone appeared a single time. The chain combines TRBV7-9 with TRBJ1-5; 8 bases match TRBD1. Germline V lookup: CDR1 SEHNR, CDR2 FQNEAQ (reference sequence). With V trimmed by 4 bases and J by 6 bases, 11 bases remained unmatched. This CDR3 comprises 16 residues. The CDR3, as DNA: TGTGCCAGCAGCTACGGTGGTACAGGGGGAGGTCAGCCCCAGCATTTT. Translating it yields CASSYGGTGGGQPQHF.

The V gene is TRBV9, the J gene TRBJ2-2, with D unresolved. Germline V gene lookup returns CDR1 SGDLS and CDR2 YYNGEE. CDR3 length equals 14 residues. Trimming took 7 bases from V and 0 from J, leaving 10 bases between them. The CDR3 reads CASEALANTGELFF. The CDR3 nucleotides read TGTGCCAGCGAAGCATTGGCGAACACCGGGGAGCTGTTTTTT.

The chain joins TRBV7-2 to TRBJ1-2, with TRBD1 matching over 8 bases. Trimming took 5 bases from V and 4 from J; bases not matched to a gene: 9. Germline CDR1 reads SGHTA; CDR2 reads FQGNSA. The CDR3 is made up of 15 amino acids. The CDR3 coding sequence is TGTGCCAGCAGCCCGGACAGGGACTGGTTCTATGGCTACACCTTC. Residues: CASSPDRDWFYGYTF.

This clone was detected only a few times. The chain uses TRBV30 and TRBJ2-1, with 9 nucleotides matching TRBD2. The V gene end was trimmed by 0 bases and the J gene end by 15 bases; junction bases not matched to a gene: 3. The CDR3 sequence is 11 residues long. Germline CDR1 and CDR2: GTSNPN and SVGIG (reference sequence). The DNA of the CDR3 is TGTGCCTGGAGTGTCGAGCGGGGGGCGTTCTTC. This gives the protein CAWSVERGAFF.

The chain links TRBV27 to TRBJ2-2, with 10 bases lining up with TRBD1. The V and J ends lost 5 bases and 6 bases, in that order; junction bases with no gene match: 9. This CDR3 comprises 16 residues. CDR1 is MNHEY and CDR2 is SMNVEV in the germline V gene (reference sequence). CDR3 DNA sequence: TGTGCCAGCAGTCCCACTCCGGGACAGGGGCCCGGGGAGCTGTTTTTT. Residues: CASSPTPGQGPGELFF.

This clone has more than one count but fewer than ten. The chain's CDR3 is CASSLMGASNQPQHF. CDR3 in DNA: TGTGCCAGCAGCTTAATGGGGGCGAGCAATCAGCCCCAGCATTTT. The chain employs TRBV7-8 and TRBJ1-5, with TRBD1 as a possible D gene (6 bases). Germline values: CDR1 SGHVS, CDR2 FQNEAQ. The CDR3 length is 15 residues. V was clipped by 2 bases and J by 1 base, with 9 bases between them.

The CDR3 reads CASSPSAAVQWYGYTF. In nucleotides, the CDR3 is TGTGCCAGCAGCCCCTCCGCGGCCGTGCAGTGGTATGGCTACACCTTC. The V and J genes are TRBV6-2 or TRBV6-3 and TRBJ1-2, with D unclear. The germline V and J ends were trimmed by 6 bases and 5 bases, with 22 bases remaining between them. The V gene's germline CDR1 is MNHEY and CDR2 SVGEGT. The CDR3 covers 16 residues.

This clone has a single count. The V gene is TRBV11-2, the J gene TRBJ1-2, with 8 bases that match TRBD1. After removal of 8 bases from V and 8 bases from J, the junction contained 7 bases not matched to a gene. This CDR3 has 12 amino acids. Germline CDR1 and CDR2: SGHAT and FQNNGV. The CDR3: CASGIQGAGYTF. For the CDR3, the DNA is TGTGCCAGCGGAATCCAGGGGGCGGGCTACACCTTC. The full variable domain, rest sourced from reference TRBV11-2 and TRBJ1-2, is EAGVAQSPRYKIIEKRQSVAFWCNPISGHATLYWYQQILGQGPKLLIQFQNNGVVDDSQLPKDRFSAERLKGVDSTLKIQPAKLEDSAVYLCASGIQGAGYTFGSGTRLTVV.